This T cell receptor (beta chain) was retrieved from a study of T cells in localized non-small cell lung cancer. Deletions cut 2 bases from V and 7 bases from J, with 12 bases between. Germline V gene sequence: CDR1 GTSNPN, CDR2 SVGIG (reference sequence). This CDR3 region has 13 residues. Clones were sequenced by immunoSEQ multiplex PCR, and TCRdb holds only the in-frame ones, with some missing. This sample yields approximately 34,000 clones, of which roughly 93% are seen a single time; roughly 7.9% belongs to the top ten. With regard to this clone: Its antigen is unknown.

Findings of the study overall: Appearances in adjacent lung were noted for a median approximately 58 of the top 100 tumor clones. Blood T cell density predicted longer survival; adjacent-lung clonality, shorter.

J is TRBJ2-1 and V is TRBV30; maybe TRBD1 (6 bases). The clonotype was recovered from a female donor aged 60 or older with stage I lung adenocarcinoma. The sample was peripheral blood, taken before any cancer treatment. DNA of the CDR3: TGTGCCTGGAGTCCAACAGGGTTAAATGAGCAGTTCTTC. As protein: CAWSPTGLNEQFF.